The clone carrying this T cell receptor (beta chain) has only a few counts. Its antigen is not known. The definition of stable Graves' hyperthyroidism was no ophthalmopathy progression within 18 months. The study left out patients who had uncontrolled infection, other autoimmune disease, pregnancy or lactation. The source of the sample is a study of T cells in Graves' hyperthyroidism and ophthalmopathy. Amplification yielded TCR beta CDR3 regions, with RNA transcripts as the source. The study used the HTBI primer set for a first-round RT-PCR of the TCR CDR3. TCRdb reprocessed the multiplex PCR reads via MiXCR and lists one record per CDR3 protein. The sample lists roughly 570,000 distinct CDR3 sequences, under 60% seen once, with more than 7.5% in the top ten. CDR3 length: 14 amino acids. The germline V and J ends were trimmed by 3 bases and 5 bases, with 14 bases remaining between them. Germline V gives CDR1 SGHRS, CDR2 YFSETQ.

General study points: Within blood appeared most thyroid clonotypes that had expanded above 0.001.

This rearrangement joins TRBV5-1 to TRBJ2-5; D may be TRBD1 (6 bases). Source material: peripheral blood or thyroid tissue (not recorded which). The clonotype was recovered from a young woman with Graves' hyperthyroidism. Written as DNA, the CDR3 is TGCGCCAGCAGCTCCGGGCAGGGGATGGAGACCCAGTACTTC. Translating gives CASSSGQGMETQYF.